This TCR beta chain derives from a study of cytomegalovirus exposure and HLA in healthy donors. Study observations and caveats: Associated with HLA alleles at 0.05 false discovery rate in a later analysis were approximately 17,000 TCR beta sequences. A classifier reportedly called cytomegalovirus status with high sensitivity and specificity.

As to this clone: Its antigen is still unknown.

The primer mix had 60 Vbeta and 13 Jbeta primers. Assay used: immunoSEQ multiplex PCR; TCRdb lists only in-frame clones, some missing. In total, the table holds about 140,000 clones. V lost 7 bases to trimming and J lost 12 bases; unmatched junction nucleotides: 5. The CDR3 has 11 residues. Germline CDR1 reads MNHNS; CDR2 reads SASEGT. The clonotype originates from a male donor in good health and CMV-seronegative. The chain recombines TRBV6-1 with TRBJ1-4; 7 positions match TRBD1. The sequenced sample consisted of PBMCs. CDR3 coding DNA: TGTGCCAGCAACGACAGGGCGCAACTGTTTTTT. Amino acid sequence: CASNDRAQLFF.